This T cell receptor beta chain emerged from a study of cytomegalovirus exposure and HLA in healthy donors. Study overall: An early release of data contained about 85 million unique TCRs, which came from HLA-typed donors.

The study ran its PCR with 60 Vbeta and 13 Jbeta primers. TCRdb's copy holds only in-frame clones and misses some; the assay was immunoSEQ multiplex PCR. The data contain 150,000 or so clones, 77% of them singletons. Germline V gene lookup returns CDR1 ENHRY and CDR2 SYGVKD. The trim removed 6 bases at V and 7 bases at J, leaving 6 bases unmatched. The CDR3 has 14 residues. Sequenced input: PBMCs. V usage is TRBV10-3 and J usage is TRBJ2-2; TRBD2 matches 9 bases. The source of this sequence is a young woman in good health and CMV-seronegative. The CDR3 region has the DNA TGTGCCATCAGGCCCCAGCGGGGGGACGGGGAGCTGTTTTTT. Protein: CAIRPQRGDGELFF.